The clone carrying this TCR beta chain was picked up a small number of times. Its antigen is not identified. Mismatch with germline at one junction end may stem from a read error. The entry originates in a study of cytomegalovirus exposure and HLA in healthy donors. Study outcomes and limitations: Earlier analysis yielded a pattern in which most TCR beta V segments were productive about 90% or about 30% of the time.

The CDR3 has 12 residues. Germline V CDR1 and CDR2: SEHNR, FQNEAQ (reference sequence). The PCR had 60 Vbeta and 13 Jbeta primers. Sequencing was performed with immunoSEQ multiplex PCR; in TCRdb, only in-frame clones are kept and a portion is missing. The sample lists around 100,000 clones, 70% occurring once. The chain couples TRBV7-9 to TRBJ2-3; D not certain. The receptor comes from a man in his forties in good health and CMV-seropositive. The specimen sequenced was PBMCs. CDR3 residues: CSSSQDGDTQYF. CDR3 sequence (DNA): TGTTCCAGCAGCCAAGACGGGGATACGCAGTATTTT.